The 19 T cell receptor beta chains reported below all come from one sample, sequenced in a study of blood T cells in healthy people across ages. The use of a sample-barcoded 5' primer and a J-beta primer mix characterized a second PCR of roughly 6 to 11 cycles. TCRdb ran MiXCR on the 5' RACE reads and lists one entry per CDR3 protein. This table holds 1.4 million or so distinct CDR3 sequences, roughly 43% found once. The sequencing input was blood. Receptors originate from a woman aged 18-35 years in good health.

This clonotype was observed a handful of times. The J gene is TRBJ2-7, the V gene TRBV6-2 or TRBV6-3; perhaps TRBD2 as D (5 bases). Germline lookup yields CDR1 MNHEY and CDR2 SVGEGT. This CDR3 region has 12 residues. Trimming removed 3 bases at V and 5 bases at J, with 8 bases between. The DNA for the CDR3 is TGTGCCAGCAGTTATTTCGGGGACGAGCAGTACTTC. Protein sequence: CASSYFGDEQYF.

As to this clonotype: The junction does not match germline at one end; this may be a read error. This CDR3 reads CTSAGGRYGYTF. The DNA of the CDR3 is TGTACCAGCGCAGGGGGAAGATATGGCTACACCTTC. The chain links TRBV2 to TRBJ1-2; 7 positions agree with TRBD1. Germline V gene lookup returns CDR1 SNHLY and CDR2 FYNNEI. CDR3 size: 12 residues.

At least ten counts were recorded for this clonotype. For the CDR3, the DNA is TGTGCCAGCAGCCAAGGGCTAGGTGTGTCCTACAATGAGCAGTTCTTC. It encodes CASSQGLGVSYNEQFF. V and J are TRBV11-2 and TRBJ2-1, with D unclear. The V gene lost 5 bases and the J gene lost 1 base, with 15 bases spanning the gap. Germline CDR1 and CDR2: SGHAT and FQNNGV. The CDR3 has 16 amino acids.

The rearrangement joins TRBV11-2 to TRBJ2-5; 14 bases are a match to TRBD2. Germline V gives CDR1 SGHAT, CDR2 FQNNGV. After removal of 5 bases from V and 4 bases from J, the junction contained 9 bases not matched to a gene. The CDR3 covers 17 residues. CDR3 coding DNA: TGTGCCAGCAGCCAGGGGACTAGCGGGAGATATCGAGAGACCCAGTACTTC. Translation gives CASSQGTSGRYRETQYF.

The chain combines TRBV29-1 with TRBJ2-3, with D unclear. V lost 4 bases, J lost 0 bases, and 8 bases lay in between. The length of the CDR3 is 13 residues. Germline lookup yields CDR1 SQVTM and CDR2 ANQGSEA. CDR3 in DNA: TGCAGCGTTGCCAGAGACAGCACAGATACGCAGTATTTT. As protein: CSVARDSTDTQYF.

V and J are TRBV28 and TRBJ2-1; D might be TRBD1 (6 bases). CDR1 and CDR2 from the germline V gene are MDHEN and SYDVKM. The V and J ends lost 2 bases and 15 bases respectively, with 17 bases between them. This CDR3 has 13 residues. CDR3 amino acids: CASSLPPPGVMFF. Here the CDR3 DNA reads TGTGCCAGCAGTTTACCCCCCCCAGGGGTTATGTTCTTC.

The V and J genes are TRBV19 and TRBJ1-1; 8 positions match TRBD1. The junction had 6 bases not matched to a gene; V was cut back by 8 bases and J by 4 bases. CDR3 length: 13 amino acids. CDR1 LNHDA and CDR2 SQIVND come from the germline V gene (reference sequence). The CDR3 DNA sequence: TGTGCCAGTGCGGACAGGGAGGGCACTGAAGCTTTCTTT. Amino acids: CASADREGTEAFF.

The V gene is TRBV27, the J gene TRBJ2-7; D call uncertain. The germline gives CDR1 MNHEY, CDR2 SMNVEV (reference sequence). Trimming left V 0 bases short and J 2 bases short, with 14 bases between. The CDR3 runs to 16 residues. Here the CDR3 DNA reads TGTGCCAGCAGTTTATCGGCAGGCCTCAAACCCTACGAGCAGTACTTC. This encodes CASSLSAGLKPYEQYF.

This clonotype occurred a few times. The V call is TRBV12-3 or TRBV12-4, the J call TRBJ1-2; a weak D match, TRBD1 (5 bases). V was clipped by 7 bases and J by 1 base, with 19 bases between them. This CDR3 spans 16 amino acids. CDR3 region: CASTFLDTRFNYGYTF. DNA of the CDR3: TGTGCCAGCACCTTCCTGGACACCCGGTTTAACTATGGCTACACCTTC.

In its sample, this clonotype was seen many times. The chain employs TRBV20-1 and TRBJ2-3; TRBD1 matches at 9 bases. Germline CDR1 is DFQATT and CDR2 is SNEGSKA (reference sequence). The CDR3 is 13 residues long. V was pared by 1 base and J by 8 bases, with 4 bases of the junction left unmatched. As DNA, the CDR3 is TGCAGTGCTAGAGGCGGACAGGGGACTACGCAGTATTTT. This gives the protein CSARGGQGTTQYF.

V usage is TRBV28 and J usage is TRBJ1-2, with D possibly matching TRBD1 (6 bases). Germline CDR1 MDHEN, CDR2 SYDVKM. V lost 3 bases, J lost 6 bases, and 20 bases lay in between. There are 16 residues in the CDR3. CDR3 bases: TGTGCCAGCAGTTTCCCGGGGGGACACCAAGAGGATGGCTACACCTTC. Encoded protein: CASSFPGGHQEDGYTF.

The chain employs TRBV20-1 and TRBJ1-4, with D possibly TRBD1 on 6 matching bases. The V and J ends lost 1 base and 15 bases respectively, with 12 bases between them. This CDR3 comprises 11 residues. The V gene's germline CDR1 is DFQATT and CDR2 SNEGSKA (reference sequence). The CDR3 DNA reads TGCAGTGCTAGAGGAGGTACAGGGTTGTTTTTT. Protein product: CSARGGTGLFF.

The gene calls are TRBV11-3 and TRBJ2-1; 7 bases align to TRBD1. CDR1 SGHNT and CDR2 YENEEA come from the germline V gene. The J segment lost 15 bases and the V segment lost 2 bases, leaving 16 bases of the junction unmatched. This CDR3 is built from 15 residues. The CDR3 DNA reads as TGTGCCAGCAGCTTATCCGGGCAGGGGGAGAAAGTGATGTTCTTC. Protein: CASSLSGQGEKVMFF. Based on the CDR3 plus reference TRBV11-3 and TRBJ2-1, the full variable domain is EAGVVQSPRYKIIEKKQPVAFWCNPISGHNTLYWYLQNLGQGPELLIRYENEEAVDDSQLPKDRFSAERLKGVDSTLKIQPAELGDSAVYLCASSLSGQGEKVMFFGPGTRLTVL.

The J gene is TRBJ2-1, the V gene TRBV7-2; D is unclear. This CDR3 has 15 amino acids. The V gene's germline CDR1 is SGHTA and CDR2 FQGNSA. Trimming took 1 base from V and 0 from J, leaving 7 bases between them. The CDR3 DNA follows: TGTGCCAGCAGCTTAGATCTGGGCTCCTACAATGAGCAGTTCTTC. This encodes CASSLDLGSYNEQFF.

This clonotype showed up just once. This chain joins TRBV4-3 and TRBJ1-5; TRBD1 agrees at 8 bases. CDR1 and CDR2 from the germline V gene are LGHNA and YSLEER. V was clipped by 3 bases and J by 4 bases; unmatched bases: 5. CDR3 length: 15 residues. As DNA, the CDR3 is TGCGCCAGCAGCCACGACAGGGGTGAGAATCAGCCCCAGCATTTT. It yields the protein CASSHDRGENQPQHF.

The chain links TRBV7-9 to TRBJ1-1; D call uncertain. The V gene's germline CDR1 is SEHNR and CDR2 FQNEAQ (reference sequence). The CDR3 extends over 11 amino acids. V was trimmed by 2 bases and J by 10 bases, leaving 8 bases between them. The CDR3 reads CASSLTGPAFF. CDR3 nucleotide sequence: TGTGCCAGCAGCTTAACTGGGCCAGCTTTCTTT.

The chain is built from TRBV7-2 and TRBJ1-2; 9 bases align to TRBD1. This CDR3 spans 15 amino acids. After removal of 5 bases from V and 3 bases from J, the junction contained 7 bases not matched to a gene. Germline V CDR1 and CDR2: SGHTA, FQGNSA. Here the CDR3 reads CASSLVDRGDYGYTF. The DNA for the CDR3 is TGTGCCAGCAGCCTAGTGGACAGGGGTGACTATGGCTACACCTTC.

This clonotype was seen only a few times. The chain has TRBV4-1 and TRBJ1-2; no definite D call. Looked up from germline, CDR1 is MGHRA and CDR2 is YSYEKL. The CDR3 runs 13 residues. The V gene lost 2 bases and the J gene lost 8 bases, with 12 bases spanning the gap. CDR3 sequence (DNA): TGCGCCAGCAGCCAATTAAGGACGGAGGGCTACACCTTC. Amino acid sequence: CASSQLRTEGYTF.

The rearrangement joins TRBV20-1 to TRBJ2-1; TRBD2 agrees at 11 bases. This CDR3 is built from 14 residues. Trimming at V came to 0 bases and at J to 11 bases, leaving 6 bases not matched to a gene. CDR1 and CDR2 (germline): DFQATT, SNEGSKA (reference sequence). The CDR3 spells CSARDSLAGGKQFF. The CDR3 DNA is TGCAGTGCTAGAGATAGCCTAGCGGGGGGAAAGCAGTTCTTC.